The 32 T cell receptor beta chains below all came from one sample that was sequenced in a study of T cells in women clearing cervical HPV infection. Measured with immunoSEQ multiplex PCR; TCRdb has only the in-frame clones, and not every one. The sample's table shows fewer than 35,000 clones. The sequenced sample was blood buffy coat. The origin of the receptors is a woman aged 18 to 69 with a cervical HPV16 infection that either progressed to CIN3+ or cleared (not recorded which).

Details on this clone: The CDR3 end falls 3 residues outside the read, so it is completed with the germline J gene. The chain is built from TRBV11-2 and TRBJ2-2; D is ambiguous. Germline lookup yields CDR1 SGHAT and CDR2 FQNNGV. The CDR3 totals 13 residues. CDR3 DNA (partial): TGTGCCAGCAGCCGTGCAACTAATGAAAAG. Its protein is CASSRATNEK. The entire CDR3 sequence reads CASSRATNEKLFF.

A word on this clone: The read is 3 residues too short to cover the CDR3 end, so that end is filled in from the germline J gene. This chain uses TRBV29-1 with TRBJ2-1, with 7 nucleotides matching TRBD1. V lost 0 bases, J lost 4 bases, and 6 bases stayed unmatched. Looked up from germline, CDR1 is SQVTM and CDR2 is ANQGSEA. This CDR3 has 15 amino acids. The CDR3 bases that were read are TGCAGCGTTGAAGATTCCGGGACAGAATACAATGAG. Translation: CSVEDSGTEYNE. The full CDR3 sequence reads CSVEDSGTEYNEQFF.

The CDR3 reads CASSLTGKYGYTF. Incomplete CDR3 DNA: TGTGCCAGCAGCCTGACAGGAAAATATGGC. The gene calls are TRBV5-4 and TRBJ1-2; D possibly corresponds to TRBD1 (6 bases). The CDR3 end falls 3 residues outside the read, so it is completed with the germline J gene. Germline V gene sequence: CDR1 SGHNT, CDR2 YYREEE (reference sequence). This CDR3 is 13 amino acids long. V was clipped by 4 bases and J by 5 bases, with 12 bases between them. The full variable domain, in which reference TRBV5-4 and TRBJ1-2 provide the parts outside the CDR3, is ETGVTQSPTHLIKTRGQQVTLRCSSQSGHNTVSWYQQALGQGPQFIFQYYREEENGRGNFPPRFSGLQFPNYSSELNVNALELDDSALYLCASSLTGKYGYTFGSGTRLTVV.

As regards this clone: With the read ending 3 residues before the CDR3 end, the germline J gene is used to fill in that end. J is TRBJ2-7 and V is TRBV12-3 or TRBV12-4; D is uncertain. The V end was cut by 4 bases, the J end by 0 bases, with 16 bases between. The CDR3 is 16 residues long. The CDR3 region is CASSSNIDTDSYEQYF. The covered CDR3 bases are TGTGCCAGCAGTTCCAACATTGACACCGACTCCTACGAG.

Note on this clone: The CDR3 goes on 3 residues after the read ends, and that part is filled in from the germline J gene. The chain has TRBV5-1 and TRBJ2-7, with 11 bases aligning to TRBD2. This CDR3 is 17 amino acids long. Trimming cost V 0 bases and J 2 bases; bases outside gene matches: 7. The germline V gene has CDR1 SGHRS and CDR2 YFSETQ. The sequenced CDR3 bases are TGCGCCAGCAGCTTGGCACCTAGCGGGGGGAACCCCTACGAG. Amino acids: CASSLAPSGGNPYE. The whole CDR3 protein is CASSLAPSGGNPYEQYF.

Worth noting for this clone: The CDR3 end lies 3 residues beyond the end of the read and is filled in from the germline J gene. The V and J genes are TRBV14 and TRBJ1-4; possible D gene TRBD1, 5 bases. CDR3 length: 17 residues. The germline V gene has CDR1 SGHDN and CDR2 FVKESK. Between the trimmed V and J ends, which lost 4 bases and 6 bases, there was a span of 21 bases. CDR3 DNA (partial): TGTGCCAGCAGCCCAAGGCTTTCGCAGCAGGGCGATGAAAAA. This gives the protein CASSPRLSQQGDEK. The full CDR3 protein is CASSPRLSQQGDEKLFF.

A note on this clone: Read data end 3 residues before the CDR3 end; the end is taken from the germline J gene. The chain is built from TRBV7-8 and TRBJ1-2; D may be TRBD1 (6 bases). The germline V gene encodes CDR1 SGHVS and CDR2 FQNEAQ. This CDR3 has 18 amino acids. The chain's CDR3 is CASSPHALNRVVRYDYTF. The CDR3 DNA, read in part, is TGTGCCAGCAGCCCGCACGCTCTCAACAGGGTAGTCAGGTACGAC.

About this clone itself: The read halts 3 residues ahead of the CDR3 end, with the missing end drawn from the germline J gene. The chain joins TRBV20-1 to TRBJ2-5; 7 bases map to TRBD2. This CDR3 region has 13 residues. The V gene's germline CDR1 is DFQATT and CDR2 SNEGSKA (reference sequence). The junction had 4 bases not matched to a gene; V was cut back by 5 bases and J by 1 base. The CDR3 sequence is CSALGGVQETQYF. CDR3 bases read: TGCAGTGCTTTGGGGGGGGTCCAAGAGACC.

In the case of this clone: The read halts 3 residues ahead of the CDR3 end, with the missing end drawn from the germline J gene. J is TRBJ1-2 and V is TRBV20-1, with 11 nucleotides matching TRBD1. There are 15 residues in the CDR3. Germline CDR1 is DFQATT and CDR2 is SNEGSKA (reference sequence). The J segment lost 6 bases and the V segment lost 6 bases, leaving 12 bases of the junction unmatched. The CDR3 DNA, read in part, is TGCAGTGCCAAGAGGACAGGGGGCGCTAGGGATGGC. Protein product: CSAKRTGGARDG. In full, the CDR3 is CSAKRTGGARDGYTF.

In the case of this clone: The DNA ends 3 residues before the CDR3 does, and the rest of the CDR3 is filled in from the germline J gene. This rearrangement joins TRBV30 to TRBJ1-1; 10 nucleotides match TRBD1. The germline gives CDR1 GTSNPN, CDR2 SVGIG (reference sequence). The CDR3 length is 14 residues. V shed 4 bases, J shed 5 bases, and the junction held 7 bases outside the gene matches. The sequenced CDR3 bases are TGTGCCTGGAAGACAGGGGGCGCGGAAACTGAA. Amino acid sequence: CAWKTGGAETE. In full, the CDR3 is CAWKTGGAETEAFF.

To note about this clone: The CDR3 end falls 3 residues outside the read, so it is completed with the germline J gene. The chain recombines TRBV2 with TRBJ1-3; D might be TRBD1 (6 bases). This CDR3 spans 14 amino acids. V gave up 6 bases and J gave up 4 bases, with 13 bases separating them. CDR1 is SNHLY, CDR2 FYNNEI, per germline. CDR3 DNA (partial): TGTGCCAGCAGCCCTCGGACAGCAGGAAACACC. Its translation is CASSPRTAGNT. The whole CDR3 region reads CASSPRTAGNTIYF.

As to this clone: With the read ending 3 residues before the CDR3 end, the germline J gene is used to fill in that end. The gene calls are TRBV7-6 and TRBJ2-1; 15 bases are shared with TRBD2. The V and J ends lost 4 bases and 5 bases, in that order; junction bases with no gene match: 6. The CDR3 consists of 17 residues. CDR1 and CDR2 from the germline V gene are SGHVS and FNYEAQ. The CDR3 loop is CASSSGTSGRINNEQFF. CDR3 DNA (partial): TGTGCCAGCAGCTCCGGGACTAGCGGGAGGATAAACAATGAG. The full variable domain, with the rest looked up from reference TRBV7-6 and TRBJ2-1, is GAGVSQSPRYKVTKRGQDVALRCDPISGHVSLYWYRQALGQGPEFLTYFNYEAQQDKSGLPNDRFSAERPEGSISTLTIQRTEQRDSAMYRCASSSGTSGRINNEQFFGPGTRLTVL.

CDR3 loop: CASSLRGLDQPQHF. CDR3 DNA (partial): TGTGCCAGCAGCTTGAGGGGCCTTGATCAGCCC. The V call is TRBV5-6, the J call TRBJ1-5, with a possible D match to TRBD1 (5 bases). The read gets to within 3 residues of the CDR3 end, and the germline J gene fills in the rest. This CDR3 is built from 14 residues. With 1 base removed from V and 5 bases from J, the gap between germline ends came to 10 bases. Germline CDR1 and CDR2: SGHDT and YYEEEE.

A note on this clone: The sequenced fragment ends 3 residues before the CDR3 boundary, so the rest is inferred from the germline J gene. The chain employs TRBV20-1 and TRBJ1-6, with 7 bases aligning to TRBD1. Per germline, CDR1 DFQATT and CDR2 SNEGSKA (reference sequence). The CDR3 is 17 residues long. After removal of 4 bases from V and 6 bases from J, the junction contained 15 bases not matched to a gene. The CDR3 loop reads CSAKSIIQGLGNSPLHF. Partial CDR3 DNA: TGCAGTGCTAAATCAATTATACAGGGGTTGGGTAATTCACCC.

To note about this clone: The read ends 3 residues shy of where the CDR3 ends; the end is completed using the germline J gene. The V call is TRBV7-8, the J call TRBJ2-2; TRBD2 might be the D (6 bases). Per germline, CDR1 SGHVS and CDR2 FQNEAQ. This CDR3 is built from 17 residues. V lost 5 bases, J lost 1 base, and 17 bases lay in between. The CDR3 protein is CASSVGLAPVNTGELFF. The sequenced CDR3 bases are TGTGCCAGCAGCGTGGGACTGGCCCCTGTGAACACCGGGGAG.

Regarding this clone: The CDR3 goes on 3 residues after the read ends, and that part is filled in from the germline J gene. The chain recombines TRBV4-2 with TRBJ2-3, with 12 bases fitting TRBD2. V lost 1 base to trimming and J lost 4 bases; unmatched junction nucleotides: 0. The CDR3 consists of 15 residues. CDR1 and CDR2 (germline): LGHNA, YNFKEQ. CDR3 DNA, as far as it was read: TGTGCCAGCAGCCAAGGACTAGCGGGGGCAGATACG. Its translation: CASSQGLAGADT. The whole CDR3 region reads CASSQGLAGADTQYF.

The CDR3 loop reads CSARITGTRHNEQFF. Partial CDR3 DNA: TGCAGTGCTAGGATTACCGGGACTAGGCACAATGAG. The chain links TRBV20-1 to TRBJ2-1, with 8 bases aligning to TRBD2. Sequencing ends 3 residues short of the CDR3 end; the germline J gene provides the rest. V was clipped by 3 bases and J by 5 bases; unmatched bases: 9. Germline V gives CDR1 DFQATT, CDR2 SNEGSKA (reference sequence). CDR3 length equals 15 residues.

Concerning this clone: The read ends 3 residues early relative to the CDR3; the germline J gene fills the gap. The chain links TRBV28 to TRBJ1-2, with TRBD1 as a possible D gene (5 bases). The length of the CDR3 is 14 residues. Trimming left V 6 bases short and J 4 bases short, with 15 bases between. The germline gives CDR1 MDHEN, CDR2 SYDVKM. The CDR3 bases that were read are TGTGCCAGCAGCGAAGGACACCCCGGCTATGGC. Protein: CASSEGHPGYG. The whole CDR3 is CASSEGHPGYGYTF.

For this clone: Sequencing ends 3 residues short of the CDR3 end; the germline J gene provides the rest. This chain joins TRBV4-2 and TRBJ2-7; D possibly corresponds to TRBD1 (5 bases). Germline assignment: CDR1 LGHNA and CDR2 YNFKEQ. V gave up 1 base and J gave up 4 bases, with 11 bases separating them. The CDR3 is 14 amino acids. The sequenced part of the CDR3 DNA is TGTGCCAGCAGCCAAGTCAAAGGGGAATACGAG. Protein: CASSQVKGEYE. The entire CDR3 reads CASSQVKGEYEQYF.

In regard to this clone: The read finishes 3 residues shy of the CDR3 end, and the germline J gene is used to complete it. The same CDR3 can be traced to other DNA sequences in this sample. The chain has TRBV7-2 and TRBJ1-2; 8 bases map to TRBD1. The J segment lost 6 bases and the V segment lost 5 bases, leaving 5 bases of the junction unmatched. CDR1 and CDR2 from the germline V gene are SGHTA and FQGNSA. This CDR3 has 13 residues. CDR3 DNA, as far as it was read: TGTGCCAGCAGCCCCTACAGGGGGAATGGC. Residues: CASSPYRGNG. The full CDR3 is CASSPYRGNGYTF.

Incomplete CDR3 DNA: TGCAGTGCTCCTCCGGGAATAGCGGAGAATGAG. Amino acids: CSAPPGIAENE. The full-length CDR3 reads as CSAPPGIAENEQFF. This chain links TRBV20-1 with TRBJ2-1, with TRBD2 as a possible D gene (6 bases). The read terminates 3 residues before the CDR3 end, so the remaining end is supplied by the germline J gene. V lost 5 bases to trimming and J lost 7 bases, with 18 bases between them. CDR1 and CDR2 (germline): DFQATT, SNEGSKA (reference sequence). This CDR3 spans 14 amino acids.

A note on this clone: Sequencing ends 3 residues short of the CDR3 end; the germline J gene provides the rest. The rearrangement links TRBV7-9 to TRBJ2-4, with D unresolved. CDR1 and CDR2 (germline): SEHNR, FQNEAQ (reference sequence). This CDR3 has 11 residues. The CDR3 is CASSLQEGQYF. The part of the CDR3 DNA that was read is TGTGCCAGCAGCTTGCAGGAAGGT.

Comments on this clone: The missing CDR3 end, 3 residues past where the read stops, is filled in from the germline J gene. V usage is TRBV30 and J usage is TRBJ1-1; 7 bases align to TRBD1. Germline V gene lookup returns CDR1 GTSNPN and CDR2 SVGIG (reference sequence). V gave up 4 bases and J gave up 5 bases; unmatched junction bases: 4. CDR3 length: 12 residues. This CDR3 reads CAWKEGATEAFF. The part of the CDR3 DNA that was read is TGTGCCTGGAAGGAGGGGGCTACTGAA. Drawing the rest from reference TRBV30 and TRBJ1-1, the complete variable domain is SQTIHQWPATLVQPVGSPLSLECTVEGTSNPNLYWYRQAAGRGLQLLFYSVGIGQISSEVPQNLSASRPQDRQFILSSKKLLLSDSGFYLCAWKEGATEAFFGQGTRLTVV.

For this clone: Read sequence stops 3 residues before the CDR3 end, and the germline J gene provides the missing end. The chain joins TRBV7-2 to TRBJ2-4; 7 bases are shared with TRBD2. From germline, CDR1 is SGHTA and CDR2 FQGNSA. The CDR3 runs to 15 residues. The CDR3 sequence: CASSPQVGTNYGQYF. CDR3 DNA (partial): TGTGCCAGCAGCCCCCAGGTCGGGACTAACTATGGT.

Details on this clone: The CDR3 end lies 3 residues beyond the end of the read and is filled in from the germline J gene. The V gene is TRBV6-2 or TRBV6-3, the J gene TRBJ2-7; D might be TRBD2 (5 bases). V dropped 2 bases and J dropped 1 base, with 18 bases sitting between them. The CDR3 runs to 17 residues. Germline loops: CDR1 MNHEY, CDR2 SVGEGT. Partial CDR3 DNA: TGTGCCAGCAGTTACGCGACTACAGTGGATCCATCCTACGAG. It yields the protein CASSYATTVDPSYE. The complete CDR3 protein is CASSYATTVDPSYEQYF.

Worth noting for this clone: Read data end 3 residues before the CDR3 end; the end is taken from the germline J gene. V and J are TRBV7-9 and TRBJ2-1, with TRBD2 matching over 9 bases. V was clipped by 10 bases and J by 3 bases; unmatched bases: 4. Per germline, CDR1 SEHNR and CDR2 FQNEAQ (reference sequence). The CDR3 runs 13 residues. The sequenced CDR3 bases are TGTGCCACCGGGACTAGCATCTACAATGAG. It is translated as CATGTSIYNE. The whole CDR3 sequence is CATGTSIYNEQFF.

Remarks on this clone: The read comes to an end 3 residues before the CDR3 does, leaving the germline J gene to fill in the end. The chain joins TRBV10-3 to TRBJ2-1, with D perhaps matching TRBD2 (5 bases). Germline CDR1 and CDR2: ENHRY and SYGVKD. Trimming shortened V by 2 bases and J by 7 bases, and 27 bases separated the two germline ends. The CDR3 length is 19 residues. The CDR3 bases that were read are TGTGCCATCAGTGAGCCTACCAACAAAACTAGATTTTCTAGGAATGAG. Its protein product is CAISEPTNKTRFSRNE. The full CDR3 is CAISEPTNKTRFSRNEQFF.

Considering frequency, this clone is large (0.1 to 1%). The read ends 3 residues before the CDR3 terminus; that terminus is restored from the germline J gene. This chain links TRBV18 with TRBJ1-2; D is undetermined. The V end lost 2 bases, the J end lost 2 bases, and 6 bases lay between the germline ends. The CDR3 runs to 13 residues. CDR1 and CDR2 from the germline V gene are KGHSH and LQKENI. The part of the CDR3 DNA that was read is TGTGCCAGCTCACCAGAGAGGAACTATGGC. This encodes CASSPERNYG. The entire CDR3 reads CASSPERNYGYTF. The whole variable domain, filled in from reference TRBV18 and TRBJ1-2, reads NAGVMQNPRHLVRRRGQEARLRCSPMKGHSHVYWYRQLPEEGLKFMVYLQKENIIDESGMPKERFSAEFPKEGPSILRIQQVVRGDSAAYFCASSPERNYGYTFGSGTRLTVV.

Notes on this clone: The CDR3 goes on 3 residues after the read ends, and that part is filled in from the germline J gene. The chain carries TRBV19 and TRBJ1-1, with unresolved D. The germline V gene has CDR1 LNHDA and CDR2 SQIVND (reference sequence). V was trimmed by 3 bases and J by 3 bases, leaving 8 bases between them. The CDR3 runs to 13 residues. Incomplete CDR3 DNA: TGTGCCAGTAGTATCAATAGGGACACTGAA. Amino acid sequence: CASSINRDTE. The CDR3, in full, reads CASSINRDTEAFF.

A note on this clone: The read terminates 3 residues ahead of where the CDR3 ends, so the germline J gene completes it. This chain joins TRBV6-2 or TRBV6-3 and TRBJ1-2; D remains unclear. CDR1 and CDR2 (germline): MNHEY, SVGEGT. The CDR3 totals 13 residues. The covered CDR3 bases are TGTGCCAGCACCCCCGGGGTCACCTACGAC. Protein product: CASTPGVTYD. The full CDR3 sequence reads CASTPGVTYDYTF.

A remark on this clone: The read terminates 3 residues ahead of where the CDR3 ends, so the germline J gene completes it. The chain uses TRBV10-3 and TRBJ2-2, with 10 positions matching TRBD2. This CDR3 comprises 18 residues. Germline CDR1 and CDR2: ENHRY and SYGVKD. V was clipped by 4 bases and J by 0 bases; unmatched bases: 8. The CDR3 bases that were read are TGTGCCATCAGTGTCCGAAGGACTAGCGGATCGAACACCGGGGAG. Protein: CAISVRRTSGSNTGE. The entire CDR3 reads CAISVRRTSGSNTGELFF.

For this clone: The read terminates 3 residues before the CDR3 end, so the remaining end is supplied by the germline J gene. The gene calls are TRBV19 and TRBJ2-3; D gene ambiguous. Per the germline V gene, CDR1 is LNHDA and CDR2 is SQIVND (reference sequence). This CDR3 region has 14 residues. CDR3 sequence: CASSIGSRFEAQYF. Incomplete CDR3 DNA: TGTGCCAGTAGTATAGGTAGCCGATTTGAGGCG.